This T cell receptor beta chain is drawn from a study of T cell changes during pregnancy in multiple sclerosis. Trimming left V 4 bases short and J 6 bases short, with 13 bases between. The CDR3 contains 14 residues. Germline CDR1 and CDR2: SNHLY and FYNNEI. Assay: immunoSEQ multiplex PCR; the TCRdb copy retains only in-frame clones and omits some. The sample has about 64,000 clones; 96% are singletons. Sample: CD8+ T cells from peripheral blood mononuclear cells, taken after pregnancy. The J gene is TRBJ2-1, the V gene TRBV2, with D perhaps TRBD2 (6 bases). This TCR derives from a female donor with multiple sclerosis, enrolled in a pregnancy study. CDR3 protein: CASSGGVGLNEQFF. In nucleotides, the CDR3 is TGTGCCAGCAGTGGGGGGGTGGGACTCAATGAGCAGTTCTTC.